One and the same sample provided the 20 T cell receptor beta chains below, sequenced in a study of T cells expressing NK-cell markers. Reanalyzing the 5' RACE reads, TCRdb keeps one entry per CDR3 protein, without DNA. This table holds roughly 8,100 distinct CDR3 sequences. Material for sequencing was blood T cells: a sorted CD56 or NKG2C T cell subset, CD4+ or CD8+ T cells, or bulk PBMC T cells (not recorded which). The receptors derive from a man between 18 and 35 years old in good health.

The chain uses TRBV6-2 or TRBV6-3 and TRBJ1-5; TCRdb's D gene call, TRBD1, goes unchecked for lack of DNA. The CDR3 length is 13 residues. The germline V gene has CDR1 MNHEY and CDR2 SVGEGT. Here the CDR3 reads CAIRDRVTQPQHF.

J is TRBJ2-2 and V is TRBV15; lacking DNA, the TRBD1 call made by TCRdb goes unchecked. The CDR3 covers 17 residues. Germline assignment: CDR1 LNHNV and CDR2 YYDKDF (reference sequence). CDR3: CATSRERGIGRTGELFF.

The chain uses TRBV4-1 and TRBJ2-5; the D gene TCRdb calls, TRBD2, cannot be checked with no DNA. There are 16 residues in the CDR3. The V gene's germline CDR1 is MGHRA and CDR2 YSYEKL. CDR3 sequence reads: CASSQGAVVEGETQYF.

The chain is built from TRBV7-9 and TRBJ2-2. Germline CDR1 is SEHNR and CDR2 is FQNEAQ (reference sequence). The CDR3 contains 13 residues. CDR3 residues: CASTSRHTGELFF.

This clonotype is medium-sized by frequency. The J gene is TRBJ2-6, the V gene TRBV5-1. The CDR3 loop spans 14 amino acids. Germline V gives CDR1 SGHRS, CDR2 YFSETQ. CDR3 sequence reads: CASRQNSGANVLTF.

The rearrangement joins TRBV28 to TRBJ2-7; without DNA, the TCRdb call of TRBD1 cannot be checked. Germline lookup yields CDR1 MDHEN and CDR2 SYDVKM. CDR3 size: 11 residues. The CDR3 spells CAHGGHYEQYF. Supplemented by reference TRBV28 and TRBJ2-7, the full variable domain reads DVKVTQSSRYLVKRTGEKVFLECVQDMDHENMFWYRQDPGLGLRLIYFSYDVKMKEKGDIPEGYSVSREKKERFSLILESASTNQTSMYLCAHGGHYEQYFGPGTRLTVT.

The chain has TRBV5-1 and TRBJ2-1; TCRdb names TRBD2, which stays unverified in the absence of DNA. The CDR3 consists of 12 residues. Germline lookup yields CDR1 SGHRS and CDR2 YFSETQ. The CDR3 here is CASSLGTPNPVF.

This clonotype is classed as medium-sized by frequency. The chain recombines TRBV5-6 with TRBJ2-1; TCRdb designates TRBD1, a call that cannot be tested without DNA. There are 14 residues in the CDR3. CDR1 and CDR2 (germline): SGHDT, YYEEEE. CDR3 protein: CASSLSGIDNEQFF.

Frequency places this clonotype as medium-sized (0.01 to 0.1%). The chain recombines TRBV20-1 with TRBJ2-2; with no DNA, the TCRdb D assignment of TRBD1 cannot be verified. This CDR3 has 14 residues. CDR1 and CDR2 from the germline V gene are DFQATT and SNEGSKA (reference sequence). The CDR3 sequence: CSAGTTGYTGELFF.

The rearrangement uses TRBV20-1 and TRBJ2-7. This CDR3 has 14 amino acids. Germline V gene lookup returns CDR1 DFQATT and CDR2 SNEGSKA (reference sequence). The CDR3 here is CSARGSGNTYEQYF.

This chain's CDR3 is CASSYFPGREAGELFF. V usage is TRBV6-5 and J usage is TRBJ2-2; TCRdb selects TRBD2, and the lack of DNA leaves this call unchecked. The CDR3 has 16 amino acids. Germline values: CDR1 MNHEY, CDR2 SVGAGI.

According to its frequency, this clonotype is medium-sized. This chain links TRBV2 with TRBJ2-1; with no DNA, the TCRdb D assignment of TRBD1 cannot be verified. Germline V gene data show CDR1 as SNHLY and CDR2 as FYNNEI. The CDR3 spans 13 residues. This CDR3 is CASSPNFGDEQFF.

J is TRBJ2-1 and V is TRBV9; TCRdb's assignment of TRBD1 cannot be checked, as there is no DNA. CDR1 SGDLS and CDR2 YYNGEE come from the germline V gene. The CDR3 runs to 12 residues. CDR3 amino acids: CASRGLGQEQFF.

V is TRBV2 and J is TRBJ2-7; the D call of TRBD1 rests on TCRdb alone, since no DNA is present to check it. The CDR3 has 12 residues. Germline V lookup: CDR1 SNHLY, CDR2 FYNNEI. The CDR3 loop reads CASSGGSYEQYF.

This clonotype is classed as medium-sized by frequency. CDR3 region: CSVHSGANTGELFF. The rearrangement links TRBV29-1 to TRBJ2-2; absent DNA, TCRdb's TRBD2 call cannot be checked. Germline lookup yields CDR1 SQVTM and CDR2 ANQGSEA. The CDR3 has 14 amino acids.

CDR3 in amino acids: CASSLAGQYTGELFF. This chain links TRBV5-4 with TRBJ2-2; TCRdb indicates TRBD1, and absent DNA this call remains unverified. Germline lookup yields CDR1 SGHNT and CDR2 YYREEE (reference sequence). This CDR3 region has 15 residues.

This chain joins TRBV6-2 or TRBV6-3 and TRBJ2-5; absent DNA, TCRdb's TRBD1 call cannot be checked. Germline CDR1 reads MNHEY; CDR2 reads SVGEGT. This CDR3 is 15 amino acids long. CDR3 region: CASSYGQGKQETQYF.

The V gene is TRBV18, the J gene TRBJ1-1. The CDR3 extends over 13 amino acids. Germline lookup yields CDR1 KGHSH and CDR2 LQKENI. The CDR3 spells CASSPQGNTEAFF.

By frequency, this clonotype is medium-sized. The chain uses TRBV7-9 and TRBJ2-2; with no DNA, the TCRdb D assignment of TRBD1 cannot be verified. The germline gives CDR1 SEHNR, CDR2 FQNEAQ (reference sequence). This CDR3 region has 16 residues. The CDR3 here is CASRTPPDRAAGELFF.

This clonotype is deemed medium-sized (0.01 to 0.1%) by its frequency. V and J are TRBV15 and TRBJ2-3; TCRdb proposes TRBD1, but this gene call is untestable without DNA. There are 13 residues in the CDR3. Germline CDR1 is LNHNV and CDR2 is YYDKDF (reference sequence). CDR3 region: CATRLGATDTQYF.